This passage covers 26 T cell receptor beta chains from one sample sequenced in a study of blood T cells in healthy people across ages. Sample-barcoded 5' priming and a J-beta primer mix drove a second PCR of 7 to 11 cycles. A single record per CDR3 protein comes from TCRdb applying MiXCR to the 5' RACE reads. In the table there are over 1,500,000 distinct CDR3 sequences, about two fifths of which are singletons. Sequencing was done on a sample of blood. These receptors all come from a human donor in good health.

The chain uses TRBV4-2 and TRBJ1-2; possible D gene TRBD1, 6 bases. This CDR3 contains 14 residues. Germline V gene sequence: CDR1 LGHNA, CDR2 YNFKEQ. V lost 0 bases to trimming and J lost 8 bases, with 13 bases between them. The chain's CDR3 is CASSQERRGRGYTF. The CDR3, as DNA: TGTGCCAGCAGCCAAGAGCGCAGGGGCAGGGGCTACACCTTC.

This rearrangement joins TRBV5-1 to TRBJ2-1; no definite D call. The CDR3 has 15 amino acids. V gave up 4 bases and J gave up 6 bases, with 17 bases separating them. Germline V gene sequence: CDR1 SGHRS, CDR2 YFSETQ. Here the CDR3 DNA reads TGCGCCAGCAGCCCCCACCTGGGGTCCAGCAATGAGCAGTTCTTC. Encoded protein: CASSPHLGSSNEQFF.

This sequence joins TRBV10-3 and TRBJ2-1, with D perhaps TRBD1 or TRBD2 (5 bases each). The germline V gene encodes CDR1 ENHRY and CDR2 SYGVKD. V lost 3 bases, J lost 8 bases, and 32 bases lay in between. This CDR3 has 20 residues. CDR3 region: CAISDPDLQNIRDASHEQFF. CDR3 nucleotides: TGTGCCATCAGTGACCCCGATCTCCAAAACATTCGGGACGCCTCGCATGAGCAGTTCTTC.

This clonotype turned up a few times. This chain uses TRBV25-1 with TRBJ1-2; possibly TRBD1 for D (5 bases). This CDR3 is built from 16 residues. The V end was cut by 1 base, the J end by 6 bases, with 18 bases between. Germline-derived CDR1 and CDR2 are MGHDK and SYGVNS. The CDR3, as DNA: TGTGCCAGCAGTGAATTCGGGTCAGGGACTATACATGGCTACACCTTC. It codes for CASSEFGSGTIHGYTF.

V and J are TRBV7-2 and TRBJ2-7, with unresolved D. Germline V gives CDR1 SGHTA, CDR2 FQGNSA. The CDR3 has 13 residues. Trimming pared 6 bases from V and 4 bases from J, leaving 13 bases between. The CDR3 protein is CASSPAILYEQYF. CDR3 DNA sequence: TGTGCCAGCAGTCCCGCGATCCTTTACGAGCAGTACTTC. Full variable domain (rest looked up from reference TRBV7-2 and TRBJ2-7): GAGVSQSPSNKVTEKGKDVELRCDPISGHTALYWYRQSLGQGLEFLIYFQGNSAPDKSGLPSDRFSAERTGGSVSTLTIQRTQQEDSAVYLCASSPAILYEQYFGPGTRLTVT.

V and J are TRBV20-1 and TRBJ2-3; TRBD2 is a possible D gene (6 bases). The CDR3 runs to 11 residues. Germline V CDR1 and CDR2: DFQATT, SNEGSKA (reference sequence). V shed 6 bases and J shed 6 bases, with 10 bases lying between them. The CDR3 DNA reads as TGCAGTGCGGACTATAGGGATACGCAGTATTTT. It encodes CSADYRDTQYF.

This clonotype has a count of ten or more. The CDR3 DNA sequence: TGTGCCAGCAGCTACGGGGCAACTAACTATGGCTACACCTTC. It is translated as CASSYGATNYGYTF. The V and J genes are TRBV7-3 and TRBJ1-2; D is possibly TRBD1 (5 bases). The CDR3 is made up of 14 amino acids. CDR1 is SGHTA and CDR2 is FQGTGA in the germline V gene. The germline V and J ends were trimmed by 4 bases and 0 bases, with 9 bases remaining between them.

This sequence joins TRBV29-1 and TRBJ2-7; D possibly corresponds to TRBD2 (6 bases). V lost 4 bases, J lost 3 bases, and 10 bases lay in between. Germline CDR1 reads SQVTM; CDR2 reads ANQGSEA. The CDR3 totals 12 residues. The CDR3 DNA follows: TGCAGCGTTGTGGAGGGATACTACGAGCAGTACTTC. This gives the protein CSVVEGYYEQYF.

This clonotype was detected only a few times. CDR3 sequence: CASSPSTGSNQPQHF. Here the CDR3 DNA reads TGTGCCAGCAGCCCCTCGACGGGCAGTAATCAGCCCCAGCATTTT. The chain is built from TRBV7-2 and TRBJ1-5; D ambiguous. CDR1 and CDR2 (germline): SGHTA, FQGNSA. This CDR3 has 15 residues. The V end was cut by 5 bases, the J end by 4 bases, with 15 bases between.

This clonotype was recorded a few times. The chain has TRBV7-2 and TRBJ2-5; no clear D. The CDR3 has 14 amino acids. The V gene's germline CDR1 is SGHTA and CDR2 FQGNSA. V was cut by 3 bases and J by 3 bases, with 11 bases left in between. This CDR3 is CASSLPDFKETQYF. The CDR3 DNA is TGTGCCAGCAGCTTGCCTGACTTTAAAGAGACCCAGTACTTC.

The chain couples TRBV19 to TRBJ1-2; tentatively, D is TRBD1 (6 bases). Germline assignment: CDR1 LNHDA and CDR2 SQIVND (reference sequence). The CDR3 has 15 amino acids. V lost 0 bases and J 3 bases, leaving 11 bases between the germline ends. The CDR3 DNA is TGTGCCAGTAGTATAGAATGGGGGCTCGACTATGGCTACACCTTC. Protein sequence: CASSIEWGLDYGYTF.

DNA of the CDR3: TGTGCCAGCAGTGGACTAACCCTATACAATGAGCAGTTCTTC. Translating gives CASSGLTLYNEQFF. The rearrangement joins TRBV6-1 to TRBJ2-1; D may be TRBD2 (5 bases). The CDR3 covers 14 residues. V dropped 4 bases and J dropped 4 bases, with 11 bases sitting between them. Germline CDR1 reads MNHNS; CDR2 reads SASEGT.

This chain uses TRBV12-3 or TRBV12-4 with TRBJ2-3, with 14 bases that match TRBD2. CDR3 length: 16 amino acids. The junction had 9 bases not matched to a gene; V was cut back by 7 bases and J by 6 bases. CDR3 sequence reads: CASNLRLAGGQDTQYF. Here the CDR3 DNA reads TGTGCCAGCAACCTACGACTAGCGGGGGGGCAGGATACGCAGTATTTT.

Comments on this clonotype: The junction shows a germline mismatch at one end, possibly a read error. The CDR3 DNA sequence: TGTGCCAGTAGCTCTAGACAGGGTAGGAATGAGCAGTTCTTC. This gives the protein CASSSRQGRNEQFF. The chain uses TRBV7-3 and TRBJ2-1, with 7 bases that match TRBD1. Germline CDR1 SGHTA, CDR2 FQGTGA. The CDR3 consists of 14 residues.

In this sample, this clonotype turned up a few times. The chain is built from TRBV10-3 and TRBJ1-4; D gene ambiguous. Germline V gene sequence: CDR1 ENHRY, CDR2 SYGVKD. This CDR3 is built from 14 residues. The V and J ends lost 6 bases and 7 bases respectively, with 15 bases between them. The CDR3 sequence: CAIRGEVEGEKLFF. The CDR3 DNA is TGTGCCATCAGGGGAGAAGTGGAGGGTGAAAAACTGTTTTTT.

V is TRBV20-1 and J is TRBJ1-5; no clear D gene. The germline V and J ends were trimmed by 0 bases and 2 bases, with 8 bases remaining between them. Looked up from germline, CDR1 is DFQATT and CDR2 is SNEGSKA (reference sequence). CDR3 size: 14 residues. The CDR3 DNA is TGCAGTGCTAGAGATCTTAATGGCAATCAGCCCCAGCATTTT. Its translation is CSARDLNGNQPQHF.

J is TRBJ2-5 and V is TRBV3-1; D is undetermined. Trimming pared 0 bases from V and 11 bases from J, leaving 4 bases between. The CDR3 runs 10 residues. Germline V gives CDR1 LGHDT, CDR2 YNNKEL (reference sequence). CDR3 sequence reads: CASSQEGQYF. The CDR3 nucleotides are TGTGCCAGCAGCCAAGAGGGGCAGTACTTC.

The CDR3 here is CASSQVISGLGETQYF. For the CDR3, the DNA is TGTGCCAGCAGCCAAGTGATATCGGGACTGGGGGAGACCCAGTACTTC. The rearrangement joins TRBV6-1 to TRBJ2-5; perhaps TRBD2 as D (6 bases). Trimming shortened V by 6 bases and J by 5 bases, and 22 bases separated the two germline ends. CDR3 size: 16 residues. Germline CDR1 MNHNS, CDR2 SASEGT.

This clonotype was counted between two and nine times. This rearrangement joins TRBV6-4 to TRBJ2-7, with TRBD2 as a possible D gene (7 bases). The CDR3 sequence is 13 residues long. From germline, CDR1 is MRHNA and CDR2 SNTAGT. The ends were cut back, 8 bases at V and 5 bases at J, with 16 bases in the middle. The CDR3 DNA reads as TGTGCCAGCCTGGCCGGGGGGCCCCACGAGCAGTACTTC. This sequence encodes CASLAGGPHEQYF.

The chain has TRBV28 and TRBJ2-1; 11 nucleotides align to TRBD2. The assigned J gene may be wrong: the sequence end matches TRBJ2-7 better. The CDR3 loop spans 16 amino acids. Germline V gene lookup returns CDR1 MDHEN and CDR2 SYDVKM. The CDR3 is CASSQGLAVRHNEQYF. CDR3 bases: TGTGCCAGCAGTCAGGGACTAGCGGTCCGACACAATGAGCAGTACTTC.

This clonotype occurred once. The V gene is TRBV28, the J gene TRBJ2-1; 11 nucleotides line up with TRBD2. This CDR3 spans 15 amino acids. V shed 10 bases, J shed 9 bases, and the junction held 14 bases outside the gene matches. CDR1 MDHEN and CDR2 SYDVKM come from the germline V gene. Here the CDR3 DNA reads TGTGCCATCGCGAATAGCGGGGGGGCGATAAGTGAGCAGTTCTTC. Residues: CAIANSGGAISEQFF.

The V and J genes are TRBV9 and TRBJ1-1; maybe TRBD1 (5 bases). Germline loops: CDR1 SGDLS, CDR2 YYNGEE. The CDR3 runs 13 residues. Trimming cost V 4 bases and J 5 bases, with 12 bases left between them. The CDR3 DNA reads TGTGCCAGCAGCACAGGCCCGAAAACTGAAGCTTTCTTT. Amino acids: CASSTGPKTEAFF.

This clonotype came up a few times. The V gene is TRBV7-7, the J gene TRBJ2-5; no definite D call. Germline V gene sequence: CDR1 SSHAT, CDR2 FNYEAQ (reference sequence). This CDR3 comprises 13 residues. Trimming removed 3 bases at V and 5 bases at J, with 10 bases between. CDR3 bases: TGTGCCAGCAGCTTCCGGTTTCGGGAGACCCAGTACTTC. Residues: CASSFRFRETQYF.

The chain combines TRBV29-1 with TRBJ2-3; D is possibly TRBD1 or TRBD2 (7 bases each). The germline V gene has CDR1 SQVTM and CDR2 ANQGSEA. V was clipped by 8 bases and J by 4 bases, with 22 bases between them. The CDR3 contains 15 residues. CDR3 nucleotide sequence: TGCAGCACCCAGGGGGGCGGGGGCGGAGCAGATACGCAGTATTTT. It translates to CSTQGGGGGADTQYF.

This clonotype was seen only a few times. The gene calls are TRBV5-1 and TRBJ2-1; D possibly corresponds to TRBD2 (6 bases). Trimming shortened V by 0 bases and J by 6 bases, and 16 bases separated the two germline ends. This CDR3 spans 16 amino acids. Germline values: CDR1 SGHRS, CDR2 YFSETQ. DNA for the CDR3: TGCGCCAGCAGCTTGGCGGACTACCTTAGTGGCAATGAGCAGTTCTTC. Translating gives CASSLADYLSGNEQFF.

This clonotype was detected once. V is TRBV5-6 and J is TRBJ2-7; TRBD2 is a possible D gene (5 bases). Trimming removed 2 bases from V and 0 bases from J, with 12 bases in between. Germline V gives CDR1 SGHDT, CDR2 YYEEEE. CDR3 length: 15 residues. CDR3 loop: CASSLRIGSSYEQYF. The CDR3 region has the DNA TGTGCCAGCAGCTTAAGGATAGGGAGCTCCTACGAGCAGTACTTC.